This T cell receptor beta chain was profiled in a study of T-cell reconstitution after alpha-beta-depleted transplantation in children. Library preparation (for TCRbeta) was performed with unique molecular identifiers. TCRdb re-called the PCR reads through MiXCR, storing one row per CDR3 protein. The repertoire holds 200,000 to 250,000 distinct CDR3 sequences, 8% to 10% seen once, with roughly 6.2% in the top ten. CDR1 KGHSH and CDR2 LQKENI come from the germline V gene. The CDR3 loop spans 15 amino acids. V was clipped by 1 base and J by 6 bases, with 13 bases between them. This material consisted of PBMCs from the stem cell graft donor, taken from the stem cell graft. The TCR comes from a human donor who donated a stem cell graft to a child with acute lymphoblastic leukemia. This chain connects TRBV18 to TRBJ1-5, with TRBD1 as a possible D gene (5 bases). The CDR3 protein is CASSPLRQGGQPQHF. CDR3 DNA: TGTGCCAGCTCACCACTCAGGCAGGGCGGTCAGCCCCAGCATTTT.